The clone carrying this T cell receptor beta chain was detected only a few times. These data belong to a study of blood T cell repertoires in COVID-19. Study at large: The United States, Italy and Spain provided the acute and convalescent COVID-19 samples. Sources were T cells, B-cell-depleted T cells, or PBMCs; the material itself was cDNA or gDNA.

V was trimmed by 2 bases and J by 10 bases, leaving 10 bases between them. The CDR3 totals 12 residues. Germline values: CDR1 MNHEY, CDR2 SVGEGT. Seattle cases were enrolled at active infection and followed longitudinally. Original processing methods: Nucleated cell number was recorded as an estimate derived from reference gene primer amplification. Assay: immunoSEQ multiplex PCR; the TCRdb copy retains only in-frame clones and omits some. That table is the source of V, J and clone size, and D and trimming were worked out from the DNA. The repertoire holds about 300,000 clones, with about 90% as singletons.

Source material: peripheral blood. The TCR originated in a woman between 25 and 40 years old with COVID-19, enrolled during active disease. This chain uses TRBV6-2 or TRBV6-3 with TRBJ2-3; no reliable D call. This chain's CDR3 is CASSYPPVAQYF. CDR3 bases: TGTGCCAGCAGTTACCCTCCGGTGGCGCAGTATTTT.